This TCR beta chain was obtained from a study of blood T cell repertoires in COVID-19. Study details: Samples taken during acute and convalescent COVID-19 were collected in the United States, Italy and Spain. T cells, B-cell-depleted T cells, or PBMCs provided the cDNA or gDNA that served as material.

In the source study's methods: Reference gene primer amplification yielded estimated nucleated cell counts. Profiling relied on immunoSEQ multiplex PCR, and the TCRdb table lists in-frame clones only, not all of them. That table supplies the V and J calls and clone size; D and trimming were determined from the DNA. The table includes hundreds of thousands of clones, roughly 90% detected once. This clone was seen just once. Trimming shortened V by 8 bases and J by 1 base, and 13 bases separated the two germline ends. This CDR3 region has 13 residues. Germline loops: CDR1 GTSNPN, CDR2 SVGIG (reference sequence).

The source of this sequence is a man in his 60s who had recovered from COVID-19. The sequencing sample was made of PBMCs or T cells enriched from blood (not recorded which). The chain recombines TRBV30 with TRBJ2-3; tentative D call: TRBD2 (6 bases). CDR3 residues: CATGGVGTDTQYF. For the CDR3, the DNA is TGTGCCACGGGCGGGGTTGGCACAGATACGCAGTATTTT.